This TCR beta chain comes out of a study of CD8 T cells in ankylosing spondylitis. General study findings and limits: Significantly higher representation of disease-linked clones was reported for matched ankylosing spondylitis synovial fluid. Seemingly characteristic of ankylosing spondylitis blood was a TCR beta motif consisting of eight highly homologous variants.

Each TCR beta library was made by quantitative 5'-RACE that incorporated molecular barcodes. TCRdb recomputed calls from the 5' RACE reads with MiXCR, one row per CDR3 protein. The sample lists more than 35,000 distinct CDR3 sequences; around 2.9% were seen once. This clonotype has at least ten counts. As yet, its antigen is unknown. Germline V gives CDR1 SGDLS, CDR2 YYNGEE. This CDR3 has 15 amino acids. Trimming took off 5 bases at V and 0 bases at J, with 9 bases between the two ends. The sequencing input was blood, either unsorted or a sorted T cell fraction (not recorded which). V and J are TRBV9 and TRBJ2-6; no firm D call. This clonotype originated in a male donor with ankylosing spondylitis or in good health (not recorded which). The CDR3 reads CASSTTHSGANVLTF. The DNA of the CDR3 is TGTGCCAGCAGTACCACCCACTCTGGGGCCAACGTCCTGACTTTC.